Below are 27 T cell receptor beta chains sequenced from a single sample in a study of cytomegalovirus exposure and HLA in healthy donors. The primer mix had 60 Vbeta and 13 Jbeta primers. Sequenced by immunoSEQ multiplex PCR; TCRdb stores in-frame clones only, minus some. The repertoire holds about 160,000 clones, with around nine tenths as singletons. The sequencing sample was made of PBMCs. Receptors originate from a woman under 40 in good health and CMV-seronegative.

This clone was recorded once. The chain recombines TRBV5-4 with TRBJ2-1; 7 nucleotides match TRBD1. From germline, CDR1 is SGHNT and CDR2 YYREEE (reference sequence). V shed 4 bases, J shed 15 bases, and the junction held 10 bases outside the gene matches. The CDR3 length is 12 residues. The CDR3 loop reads CASSRQGALSFF. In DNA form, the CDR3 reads TGTGCCAGCAGCCGACAGGGAGCGTTGTCGTTCTTC.

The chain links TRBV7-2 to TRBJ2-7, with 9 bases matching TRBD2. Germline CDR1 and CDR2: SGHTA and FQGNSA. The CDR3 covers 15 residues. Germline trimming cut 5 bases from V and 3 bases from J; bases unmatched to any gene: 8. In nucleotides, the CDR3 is TGTGCCAGCAGCAATCGCGGGGGGGGTATCTACGAGCAGTACTTC. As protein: CASSNRGGGIYEQYF.

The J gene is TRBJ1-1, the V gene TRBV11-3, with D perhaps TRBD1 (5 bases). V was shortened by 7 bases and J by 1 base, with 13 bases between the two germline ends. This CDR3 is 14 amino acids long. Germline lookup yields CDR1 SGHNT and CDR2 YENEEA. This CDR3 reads CASTKTATNTEAFF. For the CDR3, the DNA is TGTGCCAGCACCAAGACAGCCACGAACACTGAAGCTTTCTTT.

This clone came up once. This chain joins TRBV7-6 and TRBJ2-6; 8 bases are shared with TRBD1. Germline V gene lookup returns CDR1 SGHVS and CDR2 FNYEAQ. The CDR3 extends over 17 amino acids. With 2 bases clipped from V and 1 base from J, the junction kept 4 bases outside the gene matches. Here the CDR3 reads CASSLLDRGSGANVLTF. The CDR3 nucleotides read TGTGCCAGCAGCTTATTAGACAGGGGATCTGGGGCCAACGTCCTGACTTTC. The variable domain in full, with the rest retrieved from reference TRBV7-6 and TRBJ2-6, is GAGVSQSPRYKVTKRGQDVALRCDPISGHVSLYWYRQALGQGPEFLTYFNYEAQQDKSGLPNDRFSAERPEGSISTLTIQRTEQRDSAMYRCASSLLDRGSGANVLTFGAGSRLTVL.

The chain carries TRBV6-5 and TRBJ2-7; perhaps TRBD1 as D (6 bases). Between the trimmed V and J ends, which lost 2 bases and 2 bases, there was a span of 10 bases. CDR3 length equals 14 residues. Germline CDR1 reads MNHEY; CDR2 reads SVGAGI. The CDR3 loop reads CASSYAQGPYEQYF. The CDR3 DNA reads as TGTGCCAGCAGTTACGCACAGGGTCCCTACGAGCAGTACTTC.

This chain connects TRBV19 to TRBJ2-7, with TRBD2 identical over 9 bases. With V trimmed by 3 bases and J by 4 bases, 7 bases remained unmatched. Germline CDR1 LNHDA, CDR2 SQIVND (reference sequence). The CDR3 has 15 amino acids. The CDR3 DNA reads TGTGCCAGTAGTATGAGCGGGACTAGCTTATACGAGCAGTACTTC. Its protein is CASSMSGTSLYEQYF.

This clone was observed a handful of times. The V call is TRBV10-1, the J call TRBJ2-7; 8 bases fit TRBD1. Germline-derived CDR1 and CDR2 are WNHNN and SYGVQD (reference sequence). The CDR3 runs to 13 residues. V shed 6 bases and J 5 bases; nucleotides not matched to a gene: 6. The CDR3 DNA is TGCGCCAGCAGAGGTCAGGGGGCAAACGAGCAGTACTTC. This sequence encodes CASRGQGANEQYF.

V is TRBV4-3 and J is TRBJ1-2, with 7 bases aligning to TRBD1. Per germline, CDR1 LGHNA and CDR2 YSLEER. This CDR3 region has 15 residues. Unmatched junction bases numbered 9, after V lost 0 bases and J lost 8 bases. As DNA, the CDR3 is TGCGCCAGCAGCCAAGATTTAGACAGGGTGGTAGGCTACACCTTC. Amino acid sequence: CASSQDLDRVVGYTF.

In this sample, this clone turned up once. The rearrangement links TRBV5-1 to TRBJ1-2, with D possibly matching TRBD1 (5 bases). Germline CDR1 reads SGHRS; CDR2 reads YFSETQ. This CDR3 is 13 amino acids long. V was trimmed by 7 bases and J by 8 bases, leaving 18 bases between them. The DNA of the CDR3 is TGCGCCAGCCGGACCAGCGGGGGAGGCGGCTACACCTTC. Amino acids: CASRTSGGGGYTF.

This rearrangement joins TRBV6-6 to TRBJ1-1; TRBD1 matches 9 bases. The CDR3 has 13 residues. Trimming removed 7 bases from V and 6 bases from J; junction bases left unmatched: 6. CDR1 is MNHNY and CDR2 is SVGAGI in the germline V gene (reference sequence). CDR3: CASTRTGEAEAFF. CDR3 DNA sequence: TGTGCCAGCACCCGGACAGGGGAAGCTGAAGCTTTCTTT.

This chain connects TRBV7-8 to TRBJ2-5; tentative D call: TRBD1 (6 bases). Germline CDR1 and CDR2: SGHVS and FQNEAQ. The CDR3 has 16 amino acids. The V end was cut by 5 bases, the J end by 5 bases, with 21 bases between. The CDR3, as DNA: TGTGCCAGCAGCCCCACCGGGACAAGACCAGCGGAGACCCAGTACTTC. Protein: CASSPTGTRPAETQYF.

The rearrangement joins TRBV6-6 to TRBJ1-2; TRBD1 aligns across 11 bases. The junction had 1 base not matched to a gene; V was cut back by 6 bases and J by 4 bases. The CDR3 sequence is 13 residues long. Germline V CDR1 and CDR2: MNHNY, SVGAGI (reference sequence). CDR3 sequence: CASRGQGVYGYTF. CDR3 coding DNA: TGTGCCAGCAGGGGACAGGGGGTCTATGGCTACACCTTC.

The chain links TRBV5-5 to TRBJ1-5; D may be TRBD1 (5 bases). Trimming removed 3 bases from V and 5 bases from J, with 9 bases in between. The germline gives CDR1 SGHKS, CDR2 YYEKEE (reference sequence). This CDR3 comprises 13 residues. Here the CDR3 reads CASSWTSHQPQHF. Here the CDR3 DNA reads TGTGCCAGCAGCTGGACAAGCCATCAGCCCCAGCATTTT.

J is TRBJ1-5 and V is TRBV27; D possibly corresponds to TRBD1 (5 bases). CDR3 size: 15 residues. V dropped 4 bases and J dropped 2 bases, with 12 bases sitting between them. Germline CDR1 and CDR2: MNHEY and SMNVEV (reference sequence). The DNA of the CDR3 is TGTGCCAGCAGTTCGCAGGGAATCGGCAATCAGCCCCAGCATTTT. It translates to CASSSQGIGNQPQHF.

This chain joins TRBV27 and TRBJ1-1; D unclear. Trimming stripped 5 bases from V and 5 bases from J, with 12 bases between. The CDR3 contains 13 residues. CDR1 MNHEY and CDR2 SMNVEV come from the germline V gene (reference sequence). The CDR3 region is CASSTPWETEAFF. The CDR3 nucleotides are TGTGCCAGCAGTACCCCTTGGGAGACTGAAGCTTTCTTT.

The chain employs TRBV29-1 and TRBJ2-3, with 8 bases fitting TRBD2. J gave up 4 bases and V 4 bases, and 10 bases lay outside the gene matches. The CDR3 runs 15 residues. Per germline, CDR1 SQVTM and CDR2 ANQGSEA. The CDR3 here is CSVVRGAEAPDTQYF. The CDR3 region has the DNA TGCAGCGTTGTGCGGGGGGCAGAGGCCCCAGATACGCAGTATTTT.

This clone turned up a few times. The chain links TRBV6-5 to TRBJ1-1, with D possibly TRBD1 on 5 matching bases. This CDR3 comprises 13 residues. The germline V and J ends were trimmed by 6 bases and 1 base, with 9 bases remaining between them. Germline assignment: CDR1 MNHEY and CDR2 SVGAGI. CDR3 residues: CASRETANTEAFF. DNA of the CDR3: TGTGCCAGCAGAGAGACAGCGAACACTGAAGCTTTCTTT.

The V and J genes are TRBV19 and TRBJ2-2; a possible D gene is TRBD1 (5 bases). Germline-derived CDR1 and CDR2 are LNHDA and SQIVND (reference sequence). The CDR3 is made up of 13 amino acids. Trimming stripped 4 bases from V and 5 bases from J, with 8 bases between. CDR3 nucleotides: TGTGCCAGTAGTACAGGGCGGACCGGGGAGCTGTTTTTT. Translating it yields CASSTGRTGELFF. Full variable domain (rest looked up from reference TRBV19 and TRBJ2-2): DGGITQSPKYLFRKEGQNVTLSCEQNLNHDAMYWYRQDPGQGLRLIYYSQIVNDFQKGDIAEGYSVSREKKESFPLTVTSAQKNPTAFYLCASSTGRTGELFFGEGSRLTVL.

CDR3 loop: CASSLAQGANSPLHF. CDR3 bases: TGCGCCAGCAGCTTGGCCCAGGGGGCTAATTCACCCCTCCACTTT. This chain uses TRBV5-1 with TRBJ1-6; 8 bases are shared with TRBD1. The CDR3 extends over 15 amino acids. The V gene's germline CDR1 is SGHRS and CDR2 YFSETQ. The trim removed 0 bases at V and 6 bases at J, leaving 2 bases unmatched.

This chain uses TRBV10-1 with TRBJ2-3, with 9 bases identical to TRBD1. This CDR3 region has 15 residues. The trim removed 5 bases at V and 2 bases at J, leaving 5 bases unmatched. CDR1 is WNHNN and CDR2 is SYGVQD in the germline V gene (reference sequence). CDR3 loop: CASSPDRGPTDTQYF. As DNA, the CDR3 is TGCGCCAGCAGTCCGGACAGGGGACCCACAGATACGCAGTATTTT.

The CDR3 reads CSVDGGEAFF. In DNA form, the CDR3 reads TGCAGCGTTGACGGGGGGGAAGCTTTCTTT. V is TRBV29-1 and J is TRBJ1-1, with D tentatively TRBD1 (5 bases). This CDR3 has 10 amino acids. Germline V CDR1 and CDR2: SQVTM, ANQGSEA. Trimming removed 3 bases from V and 8 bases from J, with 7 bases in between.

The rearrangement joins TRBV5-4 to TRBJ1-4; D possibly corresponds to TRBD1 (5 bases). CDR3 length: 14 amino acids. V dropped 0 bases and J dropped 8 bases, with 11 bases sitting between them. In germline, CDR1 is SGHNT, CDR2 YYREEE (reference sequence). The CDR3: CASSLDQGNEKLFF. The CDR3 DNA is TGTGCCAGCAGCTTGGACCAGGGTAACGAAAAACTGTTTTTT.

CDR3 loop: CASSLSRGGGGYTF. CDR3 nucleotides: TGTGCCAGCAGTTTATCAAGAGGGGGCGGTGGCTACACCTTC. The J gene is TRBJ1-2, the V gene TRBV27; 7 bases match TRBD1. The CDR3 has 14 residues. With 0 bases clipped from V and 7 bases from J, the junction kept 5 bases outside the gene matches. Looked up from germline, CDR1 is MNHEY and CDR2 is SMNVEV (reference sequence).

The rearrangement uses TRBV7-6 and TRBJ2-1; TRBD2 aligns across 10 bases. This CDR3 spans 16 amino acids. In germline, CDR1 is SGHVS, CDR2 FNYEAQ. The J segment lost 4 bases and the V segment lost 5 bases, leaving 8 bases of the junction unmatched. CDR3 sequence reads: CASSLGSGGAYNEQFF. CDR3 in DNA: TGTGCCAGCAGCCTTGGGAGCGGGGGGGCGTACAATGAGCAGTTCTTC.

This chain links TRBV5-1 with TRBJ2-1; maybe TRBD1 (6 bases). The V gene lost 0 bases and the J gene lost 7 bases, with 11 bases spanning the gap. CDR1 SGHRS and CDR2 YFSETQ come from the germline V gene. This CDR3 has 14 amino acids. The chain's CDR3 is CASSLGGRGNEQFF. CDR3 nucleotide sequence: TGCGCCAGCAGCTTGGGGGGGCGCGGGAATGAGCAGTTCTTC.

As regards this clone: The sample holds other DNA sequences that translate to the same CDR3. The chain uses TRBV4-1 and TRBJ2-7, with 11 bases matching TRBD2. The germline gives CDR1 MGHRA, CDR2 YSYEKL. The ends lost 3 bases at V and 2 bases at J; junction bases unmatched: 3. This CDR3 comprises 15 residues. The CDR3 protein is CASSQTSGVPYEQYF. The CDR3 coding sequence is TGCGCCAGCAGCCAGACTAGCGGGGTACCCTACGAGCAGTACTTC.

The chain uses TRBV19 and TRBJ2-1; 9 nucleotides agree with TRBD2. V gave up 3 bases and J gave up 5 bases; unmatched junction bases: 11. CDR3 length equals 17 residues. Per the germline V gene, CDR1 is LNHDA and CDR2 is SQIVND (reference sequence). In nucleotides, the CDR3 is TGTGCCAGTAGTATCGGGACTAGCCCCTACCCCGACAATGAGCAGTTCTTC. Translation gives CASSIGTSPYPDNEQFF.